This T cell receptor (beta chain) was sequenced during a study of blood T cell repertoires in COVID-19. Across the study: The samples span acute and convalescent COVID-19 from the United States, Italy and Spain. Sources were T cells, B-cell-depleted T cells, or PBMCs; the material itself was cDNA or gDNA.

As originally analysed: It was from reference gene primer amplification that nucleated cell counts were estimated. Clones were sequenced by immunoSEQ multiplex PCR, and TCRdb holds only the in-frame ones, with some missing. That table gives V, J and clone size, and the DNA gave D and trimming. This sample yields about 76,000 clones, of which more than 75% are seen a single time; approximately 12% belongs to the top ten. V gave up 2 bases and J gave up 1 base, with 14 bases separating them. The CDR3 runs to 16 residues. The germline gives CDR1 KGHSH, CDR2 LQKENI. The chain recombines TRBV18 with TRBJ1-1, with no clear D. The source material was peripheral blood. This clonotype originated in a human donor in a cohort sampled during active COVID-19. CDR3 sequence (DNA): TGTGCCAGCTCACCAATGATAAATGGAGGGAACACTGAAGCTTTCTTT. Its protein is CASSPMINGGNTEAFF.